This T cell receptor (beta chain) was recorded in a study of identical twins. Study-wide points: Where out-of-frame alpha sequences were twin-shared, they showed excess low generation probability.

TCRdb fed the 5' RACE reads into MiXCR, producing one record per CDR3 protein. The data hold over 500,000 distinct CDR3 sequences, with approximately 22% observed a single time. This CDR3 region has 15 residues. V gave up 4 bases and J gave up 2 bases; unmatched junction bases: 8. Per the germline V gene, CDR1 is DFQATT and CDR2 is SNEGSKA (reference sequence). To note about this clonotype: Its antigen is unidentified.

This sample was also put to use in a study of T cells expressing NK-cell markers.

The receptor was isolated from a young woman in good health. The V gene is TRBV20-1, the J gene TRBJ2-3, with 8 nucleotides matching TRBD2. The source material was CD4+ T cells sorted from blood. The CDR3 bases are TGCAGTGCTACCAGCGGGAGCTGGACCACAGATACGCAGTATTTT. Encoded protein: CSATSGSWTTDTQYF.